The rows below give T cell receptor beta chains drawn from one sample of a study of OX40 agonist ivuxolimab in advanced cancers. The assay was immunoSEQ multiplex PCR, and TCRdb's table has in-frame clones only and misses some. The data contain over 50,000 clones, roughly 82% of them singletons. The material was CD4+ or CD8+ T cells sorted from blood, obtained in a trial of the OX40 agonist ivuxolimab. The receptors were gathered from an adult with an advanced solid tumor such as melanoma, head and neck, liver or kidney cancer. CDR3s include the opening cysteine and the closing phenylalanine or tryptophan. Each record gives: clone size, D gene, V gene, J gene, CDR3 DNA, CDR3 protein. D genes are given only for firm matches. Size is omitted from some rows. Given values are once, few, many or a class for expanded clones.

>.|.|TRBV28|TRBJ2-7
TGTGCCAGCTGTACGGCGGCTTACGAGCAGTACTTC
CASCTAAYEQYF
>.|TRBD1|TRBV30|TRBJ2-3
TGTGCCTGGAGCCGAGCAGGGGGTCGGCGAGATACGCAGTATTTT
CAWSRAGGRRDTQYF
>.|.|TRBV7-2|TRBJ2-5
TGTGCCAGCAGCCCCTCGGGTGAGACCCAGTACTTC
CASSPSGETQYF
>.|.|TRBV15|TRBJ2-1
TGTGCCACCAGCAGGGACCAACAGGCGAGCTCCTACAATGAGCAGTTCTTC
CATSRDQQASSYNEQFF
>.|TRBD1|TRBV9|TRBJ2-1
TGTGCCAGCAGCTTAGGACAGGGGGTGAATGAGCAGTTCTTC
CASSLGQGVNEQFF
>once|TRBD2|TRBV19|TRBJ2-5
TGTGCCAGTACCTCTACTTGGGGAGGGAGGGAGACCCAGTACTTC
CASTSTWGGRETQYF
>.|.|TRBV19|TRBJ2-2
TGTGCCTCTATGGTACAGGGTGGTACCGGGGAGCTGTTTTTT
CASMVQGGTGELFF
>.|.|TRBV7-9|TRBJ1-2
TGTGCCAGCAGCTTATTTGACGAGGGGCACGGCTACACCTTC
CASSLFDEGHGYTF
>.|.|TRBV27|TRBJ2-4
TGTGCCAGCAGTTTAACCCCAGACAGGAGGAACATTCAGTACTTC
CASSLTPDRRNIQYF
>.|TRBD1|TRBV7-2|TRBJ1-6
TGTGCCAGCAGCTTAGAGGGACAGGGAAATTCACCCCTCCACTTT
CASSLEGQGNSPLHF
>.|TRBD2|TRBV5-1|TRBJ2-4
TGCGCCAGCAGCCCCGCTGGGAGTTGGCAGCGGGGGGGGAGAAACATTCAGTACTTC
CASSPAGSWQRGGRNIQYF
>once|TRBD1|TRBV7-2|TRBJ1-2
TGTGCCAGCAGCTTAGCCGGGACAGGATGGTCCTATGGCTACACCTTC
CASSLAGTGWSYGYTF
>.|TRBD1|TRBV5-1|TRBJ2-3
TGCGCCAGCAGCAGGGACAGTACCACAGATACGCAGTATTTT
CASSRDSTTDTQYF
>.|TRBD1|TRBV7-2|TRBJ1-2
TGTGCCAGCAGCGCGCAGGGGGCGCGTGGCTACACCTTC
CASSAQGARGYTF
>.|TRBD1|TRBV6-5|TRBJ1-1
TGTGCCAGCAGGGGACAGGGAGGAACTGAAGCTTTCTTT
CASRGQGGTEAFF
>.|.|TRBV2|TRBJ1-1
TGTGCCAGCAGTGTCGAGGGGAGGGACACTGAAGCTTTCTTT
CASSVEGRDTEAFF
>.|TRBD1|TRBV25-1|TRBJ2-7
TGTGCCAGCAGTCCATTTAACAGGGGCACCTACGAGCAGTACTTC
CASSPFNRGTYEQYF
>.|.|TRBV28|TRBJ1-6
TGTGCCAGCAGTTTCAGGGCCAGCTCCTATAATTCACCCCTCCACTTT
CASSFRASSYNSPLHF
>.|.|TRBV30|TRBJ1-1
TGTGCCTGGAGACCGGGACTCACTGAAGCTTTCTTT
CAWRPGLTEAFF
>.|.|TRBV11-2|TRBJ2-2
TGTGCCAGCAGCTTCCTCGGGACCCGCGGTTTCACCGGGGAGCTGTTTTTT
CASSFLGTRGFTGELFF
>few|.|TRBV11-2|TRBJ2-2
TGTGCCAGCAGCGCCCAGGCAGGGTGGACCGGGGAGCTGTTTTTT
CASSAQAGWTGELFF
>.|TRBD1|TRBV30|TRBJ1-1
TGTGCCTGGAAAGGACAGGGAGACACTGAAGCTTTCTTT
CAWKGQGDTEAFF
>.|TRBD2|TRBV10-3|TRBJ2-3
TGTGCCATCAGTGGTAGCGGGGGGACAGATACGCAGTATTTT
CAISGSGGTDTQYF
>once|.|TRBV7-3|TRBJ2-1
TGTGCCAGCAGCTCCATCCCTGACACCAGTTCCTACAATGAGCAGTTCTTC
CASSSIPDTSSYNEQFF
>.|.|TRBV7-9|TRBJ1-1
TGTGCCAGCAGCTTCGAAGAGAACACTGAAGCTTTCTTT
CASSFEENTEAFF
>.|TRBD2|TRBV7-8|TRBJ2-7
TGTGCCAGCAGCTTACTGACTAGCGCCCTAGGGGGTTCCTACGAGCAGTACTTC
CASSLLTSALGGSYEQYF
>.|TRBD1|TRBV2|TRBJ1-1
TGTGCCAGCATTGCCCCGGGACAGGGGTTTATGAACACTGAAGCTTTCTTT
CASIAPGQGFMNTEAFF
>.|.|TRBV7-3|TRBJ2-2
TGTGCCAGCAGCCAGACACCCACCGGGGAGCTGTTTTTT
CASSQTPTGELFF
>.|.|TRBV28|TRBJ1-1
TGTGCCAGCAGGGGGCGGACGAACACTGAAGCTTTCTTT
CASRGRTNTEAFF
>.|TRBD1|TRBV11-2|TRBJ2-7
TGTGCCAGCAGCTTTCAGGGGGCGGGCGAGCAGTACTTC
CASSFQGAGEQYF
>.|TRBD2|TRBV19|TRBJ2-3
TGTGCCAGTAGTCCCCCCGCAGCGGGGTTGAGCACAGATACGCAGTATTTT
CASSPPAAGLSTDTQYF
>once|.|TRBV7-2|TRBJ2-2
TGTGCCAGCAGCAGATTTGGCACCGGGGAGCTGTTTTTT
CASSRFGTGELFF
>.|.|TRBV6-5|TRBJ2-7
TGTGCCAGCAGGTTATATCTCGGCTACGAGCAGTACTTC
CASRLYLGYEQYF
>.|.|TRBV30|TRBJ1-1
TGTGCCTGGGTGAAATTGAACACTGAAGCTTTCTTT
CAWVKLNTEAFF
>.|TRBD2|TRBV5-6|TRBJ2-3
TGTGCCAGCAGCTTCCTAGCGGGGGACACGACAGATACGCAGTATTTT
CASSFLAGDTTDTQYF
>.|.|TRBV7-9|TRBJ1-2
TGTGCCAGCAGCCCGGGACCCTATGGCTACACCTTC
CASSPGPYGYTF
>.|TRBD1|TRBV6-1|TRBJ1-2
TGTGCCAGCGGGGGACAGTTCTATGGCTACACCTTC
CASGGQFYGYTF
>.|TRBD2|TRBV28|TRBJ2-3
TGTGCCAGCAGTTTCTTGCGAGCGGGGGATTTGGGAGGAGATACGCAGTATTTT
CASSFLRAGDLGGDTQYF